Presented here are 29 T cell receptor beta chains from one specimen sequenced in a study of blood T cell repertoires in COVID-19. Some clones are missing from TCRdb's copy, which holds only in-frame ones; the method was immunoSEQ multiplex PCR. The data show fewer than 250,000 clones, about four fifths seen once. Input material: peripheral blood. Source of these receptors: a man in his sixties with acute or convalescent COVID-19.

CDR3 in amino acids: CASSQQGIGETQYF. The CDR3 coding sequence is TGTGCCAGCAGCCAACAGGGGATCGGAGAGACCCAGTACTTC. The V and J genes are TRBV6-5 and TRBJ2-5, with 7 bases fitting TRBD1. Trimming took 6 bases from V and 4 from J; bases not matched to a gene: 8. The length of the CDR3 is 14 residues. Germline CDR1 and CDR2: MNHEY and SVGAGI.

The J gene is TRBJ1-2, the V gene TRBV6-4; 8 nucleotides match TRBD1. The CDR3 loop spans 14 amino acids. V was clipped by 6 bases and J by 3 bases; unmatched bases: 6. The germline CDR1 and CDR2 sequences are MRHNA and SNTAGT. DNA for the CDR3: TGTGCCAGCAGACACGGGACAGGAGACTATGGCTACACCTTC. This sequence encodes CASRHGTGDYGYTF.

V and J are TRBV6-2 or TRBV6-3 and TRBJ1-5; TRBD1 matches 8 bases. The CDR3 runs 18 residues. J was trimmed by 0 bases and V by 2 bases; bases with no gene match: 9. The germline CDR1 and CDR2 sequences are MNHEY and SVGEGT. This CDR3 is CASSYRTGIGDSNQPQHF. In DNA form, the CDR3 reads TGTGCCAGCAGTTACCGGACAGGGATCGGAGATAGCAATCAGCCCCAGCATTTT.

J is TRBJ2-3 and V is TRBV10-3; TRBD2 matches at 9 bases. The CDR3 contains 16 residues. Germline V gene sequence: CDR1 ENHRY, CDR2 SYGVKD. The ends lost 4 bases at V and 3 bases at J; junction bases unmatched: 8. CDR3 sequence reads: CAISGRTSEGTDTQYF. CDR3 bases: TGTGCCATCAGTGGAAGGACTAGCGAAGGTACAGATACGCAGTATTTT.

This chain joins TRBV11-2 and TRBJ2-1; D is possibly TRBD2 (5 bases). V lost 4 bases and J lost 9, with 13 bases in between. The CDR3 has 13 residues. CDR1 and CDR2 from the germline V gene are SGHAT and FQNNGV. The CDR3 DNA reads as TGTGCCAGCAGCTCGGCGGGTATAGGTGAGCAGTTCTTC. This translates into CASSSAGIGEQFF.

The CDR3 region is CASSLTGGRDSPLHF. CDR3 bases: TGTGCCAGCAGCTTAACGGGGGGCAGGGATTCACCCCTCCACTTT. This sequence joins TRBV7-2 and TRBJ1-6; weak D call: TRBD1 (6 bases). There are 15 residues in the CDR3. Germline CDR1 is SGHTA and CDR2 is FQGNSA. V was trimmed by 2 bases and J by 8 bases, leaving 13 bases between them.

This clone showed up just a few times. The chain links TRBV3-1 (or the pseudogene TRBV3-2) to TRBJ2-7; maybe TRBD2 (7 bases). Trimming removed 3 bases at V and 6 bases at J, with 15 bases between. The CDR3 runs 14 residues. Germline V lookup: CDR1 LGHDT, CDR2 YNNKEL (reference sequence). In DNA, the CDR3 is TGTGCCAGCAGCCAGACAGGACTAGTAGGCGAGCAGTACTTC. It specifies CASSQTGLVGEQYF.

The rearrangement joins TRBV5-1 to TRBJ1-1; 8 bases line up with TRBD1. There are 13 residues in the CDR3. The ends lost 0 bases at V and 8 bases at J; junction bases unmatched: 3. Germline-derived CDR1 and CDR2 are SGHRS and YFSETQ. CDR3 loop: CASSLARQGEAFF. As DNA, the CDR3 is TGCGCCAGCAGCTTGGCAAGACAGGGGGAAGCTTTCTTT. The entire variable domain, with the rest obtained from reference TRBV5-1 and TRBJ1-1, is as follows: KAGVTQTPRYLIKTRGQQVTLSCSPISGHRSVSWYQQTPGQGLQFLFEYFSETQRNKGNFPGRFSGRQFSNSRSEMNVSTLELGDSALYLCASSLARQGEAFFGQGTRLTVV.

This chain connects TRBV6-5 to TRBJ2-5; TRBD1 matches 9 bases. Germline V CDR1 and CDR2: MNHEY, SVGAGI. V lost 6 bases, J lost 9 bases, and 14 bases stayed unmatched. The CDR3 contains 15 residues. The CDR3 DNA reads as TGTGCCAGCAGGGCCCTAGGGACAGGGAAGTGGGCCCAGTACTTC. Its protein product is CASRALGTGKWAQYF.

V and J are TRBV6-5 and TRBJ2-1; 9 nucleotides align to TRBD2. The CDR3 totals 14 residues. CDR1 is MNHEY, CDR2 SVGAGI, per germline. With 8 bases clipped from V and 4 bases from J, the junction kept 6 bases outside the gene matches. The CDR3 DNA sequence: TGTGCCAGCTTAGCGGGAGTATTATACAATGAGCAGTTCTTC. Translation: CASLAGVLYNEQFF.

This sequence joins TRBV6-5 and TRBJ1-5; 7 positions match TRBD1. Germline V CDR1 and CDR2: MNHEY, SVGAGI. This CDR3 is built from 15 residues. Trimming at V came to 8 bases and at J to 0 bases, leaving 7 bases not matched to a gene. The CDR3 coding sequence is TGTGCCAGCGAGGGACAGATCTTTAGCAATCAGCCCCAGCATTTT. It is translated as CASEGQIFSNQPQHF.

This clone was seen a few times. V is TRBV19 and J is TRBJ1-5; TRBD1 is a possible D gene (6 bases). Germline-derived CDR1 and CDR2 are LNHDA and SQIVND (reference sequence). The V end was cut by 6 bases, the J end by 1 base, with 22 bases between. The CDR3 spans 18 residues. The CDR3 spells CASRPRYRERGSNQPQHF. The CDR3 region has the DNA TGTGCCAGTAGGCCTCGTTACAGGGAGAGAGGAAGCAATCAGCCCCAGCATTTT.

V is TRBV10-2 and J is TRBJ1-1; 7 bases are shared with TRBD1. CDR3 length: 15 residues. Germline V CDR1 and CDR2: WSHSY, SAAADI. Trimming removed 6 bases from V and 1 base from J; junction bases left unmatched: 8. CDR3 protein: CASRPGTATNTEAFF. The DNA of the CDR3 is TGCGCCAGCAGACCCGGGACAGCTACGAACACTGAAGCTTTCTTT.

This clone was observed at least ten times. This rearrangement joins TRBV11-2 to TRBJ2-1; 8 bases agree with TRBD1. V shed 5 bases, J shed 8 bases, and the junction held 11 bases outside the gene matches. The CDR3 loop spans 15 amino acids. Germline values: CDR1 SGHAT, CDR2 FQNNGV. CDR3 protein: CASSPGTGEIHEQFF. As DNA, the CDR3 is TGTGCCAGCAGCCCCGGGACAGGAGAAATCCATGAGCAGTTCTTC.

The chain combines TRBV5-1 with TRBJ1-2; weak D call: TRBD1 (5 bases). Trimming pared 0 bases from V and 2 bases from J, leaving 17 bases between. The CDR3 runs 17 residues. Germline loops: CDR1 SGHRS, CDR2 YFSETQ. CDR3 nucleotide sequence: TGCGCCAGCAGCTTGGGACAGACCTTTAACCCAAACTATGGCTACACCTTC. Translated, it gives CASSLGQTFNPNYGYTF.

This clone was observed a single time. The rearrangement links TRBV30 to TRBJ2-3, with 7 bases identical to TRBD2. CDR1 is GTSNPN and CDR2 is SVGIG in the germline V gene (reference sequence). There are 15 residues in the CDR3. The V segment lost 3 bases and the J segment 5 bases; nucleotides outside the gene matches: 11. CDR3: CAWRVAGGSVDTQYF. The CDR3 nucleotides are TGTGCCTGGAGGGTAGCGGGCGGGTCAGTAGATACGCAGTATTTT.

This sequence joins TRBV16 and TRBJ1-5; D is uncertain. Per germline, CDR1 KGHSY and CDR2 FQNENV. The CDR3 is made up of 16 amino acids. The V gene lost 0 bases and the J gene lost 1 base, with 10 bases spanning the gap. For the CDR3, the DNA is TGTGCCAGCAGCCAATCGTCGCGAGGGAGCAATCAGCCCCAGCATTTT. Residues: CASSQSSRGSNQPQHF.

The rearrangement joins TRBV6-4 to TRBJ2-1; TRBD2 is a possible D gene (6 bases). The CDR3 consists of 13 residues. Germline-derived CDR1 and CDR2 are MRHNA and SNTAGT. The V end lost 2 bases, the J end lost 6 bases, and 8 bases lay between the germline ends. The CDR3 DNA reads as TGTGCCAGCAGTGACGGAGGGGTCAATGAGCAGTTCTTC. Protein product: CASSDGGVNEQFF.

This rearrangement joins TRBV11-3 to TRBJ2-3; perhaps TRBD2 as D (5 bases). The V gene lost 3 bases and the J gene lost 4 bases, with 11 bases spanning the gap. The CDR3 is made up of 14 amino acids. Germline assignment: CDR1 SGHNT and CDR2 YENEEA. The CDR3 is CASSLGRGSDTQYF. CDR3 in DNA: TGTGCCAGCAGCTTGGGTCGGGGTTCAGATACGCAGTATTTT.

CDR3 sequence reads: CASSVASRDSPLHF. The DNA of the CDR3 is TGTGCCAGCAGCGTAGCCTCGAGGGATTCACCCCTCCACTTT. The rearrangement links TRBV9 to TRBJ1-6; unclear D gene. CDR1 SGDLS and CDR2 YYNGEE come from the germline V gene. The CDR3 has 14 amino acids. V lost 0 bases and J lost 8, with 9 bases in between.

In this sample, this clone turned up a few times. V usage is TRBV11-2 and J usage is TRBJ1-2; D is perhaps TRBD1 (5 bases). The CDR3 runs to 15 residues. The germline V gene has CDR1 SGHAT and CDR2 FQNNGV. Trimming stripped 3 bases from V and 2 bases from J, with 13 bases between. The CDR3 region has the DNA TGTGCCAGCAGCTTTAGCACGGGACTGAACTATGGCTACACCTTC. Its translation: CASSFSTGLNYGYTF.

This clone was seen a handful of times. The chain is built from TRBV11-2 and TRBJ1-1; no firm D call. Trimming left V 0 bases short and J 2 bases short, with 13 bases between. Germline V lookup: CDR1 SGHAT, CDR2 FQNNGV. This CDR3 has 16 amino acids. The CDR3 protein is CASSLDGGGFNTEAFF. The DNA for the CDR3 is TGTGCCAGCAGCTTAGATGGAGGAGGGTTCAACACTGAAGCTTTCTTT. Complete variable domain (other parts from reference TRBV11-2 and TRBJ1-1): EAGVAQSPRYKIIEKRQSVAFWCNPISGHATLYWYQQILGQGPKLLIQFQNNGVVDDSQLPKDRFSAERLKGVDSTLKIQPAKLEDSAVYLCASSLDGGGFNTEAFFGQGTRLTVV.

This clone was seen a few times. Other DNA sequences in this specimen translate into the identical CDR3. The chain joins TRBV2 to TRBJ1-5; D is unresolved. Germline V gene sequence: CDR1 SNHLY, CDR2 FYNNEI. Between the trimmed V and J ends, which lost 0 bases and 9 bases, there was a span of 12 bases. This CDR3 comprises 14 residues. CDR3 region: CASSEASGRGPQHF. The CDR3 nucleotides read TGTGCCAGCAGTGAAGCGAGCGGACGGGGGCCCCAGCATTTT. Drawing the rest from reference TRBV2 and TRBJ1-5, the complete variable domain is EPEVTQTPSHQVTQMGQEVILRCVPISNHLYFYWYRQILGQKVEFLVSFYNNEISEKSEIFDDQFSVERPDGSNFTLKIRSTKLEDSAMYFCASSEASGRGPQHFGDGTRLSIL.

The V call is TRBV24-1, the J call TRBJ2-3; TRBD2 is a possible D gene (6 bases). The V gene's germline CDR1 is KGHDR and CDR2 SFDVKD. V was trimmed by 1 base and J by 5 bases, leaving 12 bases between them. The CDR3 runs to 15 residues. CDR3 region: CATSDLASRGDTQYF. The DNA for the CDR3 is TGTGCCACCAGTGATTTAGCTTCGCGGGGAGATACGCAGTATTTT.

This clone was counted a single time. V gene TRBV15 combines with J gene TRBJ2-1, with 7 nucleotides matching TRBD2. This CDR3 has 16 residues. The V gene end was trimmed by 8 bases and the J gene end by 2 bases; junction bases not matched to a gene: 12. Germline CDR1 is LNHNV and CDR2 is YYDKDF (reference sequence). The DNA of the CDR3 is TGTGCCACCGACATTAGCGGGCGGGAGACCTACAATGAGCAGTTCTTC. Its translation: CATDISGRETYNEQFF.

This clone has just one count. Written as DNA, the CDR3 is TGTGCCAGCAGCCCCGTAGGGGGCAATGAGCAGTTCTTC. It specifies CASSPVGGNEQFF. The chain employs TRBV5-6 and TRBJ2-1; the D gene is possibly TRBD1 (6 bases). Germline assignment: CDR1 SGHDT and CDR2 YYEEEE. There are 13 residues in the CDR3. V was trimmed by 4 bases and J by 6 bases, leaving 11 bases between them.

This clone was seen just once. The CDR3 protein is CASSQEDRYNQPQHF. The CDR3 DNA sequence: TGCGCCAGCAGCCAAGAAGACAGGTACAATCAGCCCCAGCATTTT. This chain connects TRBV4-3 to TRBJ1-5, with D possibly TRBD1 on 6 matching bases. The CDR3 sequence is 15 residues long. Trimming cost V 0 bases and J 3 bases, with 9 bases left between them. CDR1 and CDR2 (germline): LGHNA, YSLEER.

CDR3 DNA: TGTGCCAGCAGTTACTCGACGCTGAGGGGGCTTTACGCTGAAAAACTGTTTTTT. It is translated as CASSYSTLRGLYAEKLFF. The rearrangement uses TRBV6-2 or TRBV6-3 and TRBJ1-4, with TRBD1 identical over 7 bases. CDR3 length: 18 amino acids. The germline gives CDR1 MNHEY, CDR2 SVGEGT. V dropped 0 bases and J dropped 7; count of bases not matched to a gene: 14.

The CDR3 loop is CASRAPTGELFF. The CDR3 DNA follows: TGTGCCAGCAGGGCCCCCACCGGGGAGCTGTTTTTT. V and J are TRBV6-5 and TRBJ2-2; no reliable D call. Deletions cut 6 bases from V and 4 bases from J, with 6 bases between. CDR1 is MNHEY, CDR2 SVGAGI, per germline. The CDR3 loop spans 12 amino acids.